The TCR beta chain under discussion was sequenced for a study of cytomegalovirus exposure and HLA in healthy donors. Whole-study results and caveats: Among the most significant clusters, several appeared linked to common viral pathogens in a later analysis. For most subjects, TCR beta sequences were reported to predict HLA-A and HLA-B alleles with accuracy. Later on, a genetic analysis was performed. It linked a missense variant in DCLRE1C with V- and J-gene trimming of TCR beta.

This clone was seen more than once but under ten times. The antigen remains unidentified. Donors likely had unrecorded immune exposures despite being nominally healthy when sampled. The PCR ran on 60 Vbeta and 13 Jbeta primers. Assay: immunoSEQ multiplex PCR; the TCRdb copy retains only in-frame clones and omits some. The sample yields some 130,000 clones, 65% to 90% seen once. The V segment lost 2 bases and the J segment 5 bases; nucleotides outside the gene matches: 3. This CDR3 contains 14 residues. Germline V gene sequence: CDR1 PRHDT, CDR2 FYEKMQ (reference sequence). The V gene is TRBV13, the J gene TRBJ2-3, with TRBD1 identical over 8 bases. The clonotype originates from a girl aged 2 to 10 in good health and CMV-seronegative. The specimen sequenced was PBMCs. CDR3 DNA: TGTGCCAGCAGCTTACAGGGGGCGGGAGATACGCAGTATTTT. This gives the protein CASSLQGAGDTQYF.